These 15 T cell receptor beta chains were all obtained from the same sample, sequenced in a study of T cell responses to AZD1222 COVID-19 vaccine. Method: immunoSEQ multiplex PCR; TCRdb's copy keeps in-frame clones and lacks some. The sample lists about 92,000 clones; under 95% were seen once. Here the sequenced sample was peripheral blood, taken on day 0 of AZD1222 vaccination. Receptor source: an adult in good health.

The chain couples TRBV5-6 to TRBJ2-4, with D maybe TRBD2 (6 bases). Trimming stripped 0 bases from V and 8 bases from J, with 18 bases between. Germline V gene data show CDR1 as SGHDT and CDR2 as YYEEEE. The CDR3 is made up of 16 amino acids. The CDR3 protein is CASSLEAAQWGDIQYF. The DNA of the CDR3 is TGTGCCAGCAGCTTGGAGGCTGCCCAATGGGGGGACATTCAGTACTTC.

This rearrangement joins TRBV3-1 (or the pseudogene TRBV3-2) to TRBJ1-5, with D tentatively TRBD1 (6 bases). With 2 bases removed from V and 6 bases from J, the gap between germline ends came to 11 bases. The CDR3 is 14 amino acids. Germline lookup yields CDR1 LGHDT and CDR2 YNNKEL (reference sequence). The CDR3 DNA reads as TGTGCCAGCAGCCAAAGTACAGGGTTTCAGCCCCAGCATTTT. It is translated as CASSQSTGFQPQHF.

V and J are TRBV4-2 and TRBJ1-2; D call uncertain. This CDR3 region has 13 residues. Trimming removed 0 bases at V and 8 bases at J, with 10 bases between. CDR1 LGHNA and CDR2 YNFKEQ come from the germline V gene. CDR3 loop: CASSQEGPRGYTF. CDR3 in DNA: TGTGCCAGCAGCCAAGAGGGCCCGAGGGGCTACACCTTC.

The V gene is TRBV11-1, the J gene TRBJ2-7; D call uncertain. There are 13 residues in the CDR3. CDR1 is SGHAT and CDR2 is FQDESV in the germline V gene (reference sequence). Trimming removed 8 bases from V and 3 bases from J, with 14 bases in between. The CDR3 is CASSTGSIYEQYF. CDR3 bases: TGTGCCAGCTCAACCGGGTCGATCTACGAGCAGTACTTC.

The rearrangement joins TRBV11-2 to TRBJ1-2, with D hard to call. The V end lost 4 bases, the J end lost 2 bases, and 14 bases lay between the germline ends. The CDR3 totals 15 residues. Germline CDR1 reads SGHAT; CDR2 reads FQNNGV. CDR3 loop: CASSSRWRGNYGYTF. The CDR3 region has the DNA TGTGCCAGCAGCTCCCGCTGGAGAGGGAACTATGGCTACACCTTC. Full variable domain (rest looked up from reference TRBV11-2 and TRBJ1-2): EAGVAQSPRYKIIEKRQSVAFWCNPISGHATLYWYQQILGQGPKLLIQFQNNGVVDDSQLPKDRFSAERLKGVDSTLKIQPAKLEDSAVYLCASSSRWRGNYGYTFGSGTRLTVV.

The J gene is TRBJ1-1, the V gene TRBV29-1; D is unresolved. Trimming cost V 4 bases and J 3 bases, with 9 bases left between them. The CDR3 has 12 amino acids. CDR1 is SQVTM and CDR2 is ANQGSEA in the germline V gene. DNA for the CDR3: TGCAGCGTTGGGCAGGACGACACTGAAGCTTTCTTT. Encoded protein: CSVGQDDTEAFF. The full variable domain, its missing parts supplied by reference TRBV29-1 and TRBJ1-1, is SAVISQKPSRDICQRGTSLTIQCQVDSQVTMMFWYRQQPGQSLTLIATANQGSEATYESGFVIDKFPISRPNLTFSTLTVSNMSPEDSSIYLCSVGQDDTEAFFGQGTRLTVV.

The CDR3 coding sequence is TGTGCCAGCAGCGGACAGGGGAATTCACCCCTCCACTTT. The encoded protein is CASSGQGNSPLHF. The chain employs TRBV9 and TRBJ1-6; TRBD1 matches at 8 bases. J gave up 7 bases and V 3 bases, and 0 bases lay outside the gene matches. Per the germline V gene, CDR1 is SGDLS and CDR2 is YYNGEE. The length of the CDR3 is 13 residues. The full variable domain, rest sourced from reference TRBV9 and TRBJ1-6, is DSGVTQTPKHLITATGQRVTLRCSPRSGDLSVYWYQQSLDQGLQFLIQYYNGEERAKGNILERFSAQQFPDLHSELNLSSLELGDSALYFCASSGQGNSPLHFGNGTRLTVT.

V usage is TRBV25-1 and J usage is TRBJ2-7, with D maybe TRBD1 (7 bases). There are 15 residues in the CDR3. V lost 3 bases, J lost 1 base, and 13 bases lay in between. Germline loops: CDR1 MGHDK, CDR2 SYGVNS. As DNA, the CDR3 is TGTGCCAGCAGTGACACGACAGGGAGGTCCTACGAGCAGTACTTC. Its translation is CASSDTTGRSYEQYF.

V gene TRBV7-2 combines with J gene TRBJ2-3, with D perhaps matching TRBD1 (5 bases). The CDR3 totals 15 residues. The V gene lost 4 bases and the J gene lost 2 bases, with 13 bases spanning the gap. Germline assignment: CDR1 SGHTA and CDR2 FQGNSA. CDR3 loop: CASSSIQGSTDTQYF. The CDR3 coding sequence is TGTGCCAGCAGCTCGATCCAGGGATCCACAGATACGCAGTATTTT.

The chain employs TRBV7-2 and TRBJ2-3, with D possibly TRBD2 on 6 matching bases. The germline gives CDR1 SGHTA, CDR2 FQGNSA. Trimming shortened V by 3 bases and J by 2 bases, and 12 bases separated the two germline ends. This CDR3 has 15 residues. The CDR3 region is CASSFYRGTTDTQYF. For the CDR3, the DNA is TGTGCCAGCAGCTTCTACCGGGGGACCACAGATACGCAGTATTTT.

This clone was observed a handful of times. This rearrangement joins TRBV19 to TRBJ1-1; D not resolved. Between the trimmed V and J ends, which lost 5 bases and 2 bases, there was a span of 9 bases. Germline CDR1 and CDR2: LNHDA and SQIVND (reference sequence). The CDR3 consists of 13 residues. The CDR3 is CASSPLPNTEAFF. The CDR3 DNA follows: TGTGCCAGTAGTCCCCTCCCAAACACTGAAGCTTTCTTT.

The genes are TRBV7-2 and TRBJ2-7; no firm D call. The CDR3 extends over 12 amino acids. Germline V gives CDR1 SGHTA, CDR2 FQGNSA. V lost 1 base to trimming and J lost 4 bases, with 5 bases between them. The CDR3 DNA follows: TGTGCCAGCAGCTTAGAGTCTTACGAGCAGTACTTC. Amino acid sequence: CASSLESYEQYF.

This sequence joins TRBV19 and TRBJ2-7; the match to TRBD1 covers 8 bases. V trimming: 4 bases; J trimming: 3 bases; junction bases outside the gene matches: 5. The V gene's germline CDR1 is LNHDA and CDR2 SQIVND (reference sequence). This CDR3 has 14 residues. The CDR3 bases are TGTGCCAGTAGTAAAGGACAGGGCCTCTACGAGCAGTACTTC. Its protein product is CASSKGQGLYEQYF.

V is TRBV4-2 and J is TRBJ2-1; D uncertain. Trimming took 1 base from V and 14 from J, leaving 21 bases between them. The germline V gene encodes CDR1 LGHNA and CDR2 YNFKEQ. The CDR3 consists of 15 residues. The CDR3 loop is CASSQGHGSPIREFF. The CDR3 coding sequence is TGTGCCAGCAGCCAAGGGCATGGGTCTCCTATAAGAGAGTTCTTC.

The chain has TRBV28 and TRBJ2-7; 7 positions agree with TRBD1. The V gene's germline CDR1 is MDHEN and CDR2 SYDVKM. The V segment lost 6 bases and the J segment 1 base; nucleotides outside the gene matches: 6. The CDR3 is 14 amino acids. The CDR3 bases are TGTGCCAGCAGCCTCTCGGGACAGTCCTACGAGCAGTACTTC. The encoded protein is CASSLSGQSYEQYF. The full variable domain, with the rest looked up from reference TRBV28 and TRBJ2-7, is DVKVTQSSRYLVKRTGEKVFLECVQDMDHENMFWYRQDPGLGLRLIYFSYDVKMKEKGDIPEGYSVSREKKERFSLILESASTNQTSMYLCASSLSGQSYEQYFGPGTRLTVT.